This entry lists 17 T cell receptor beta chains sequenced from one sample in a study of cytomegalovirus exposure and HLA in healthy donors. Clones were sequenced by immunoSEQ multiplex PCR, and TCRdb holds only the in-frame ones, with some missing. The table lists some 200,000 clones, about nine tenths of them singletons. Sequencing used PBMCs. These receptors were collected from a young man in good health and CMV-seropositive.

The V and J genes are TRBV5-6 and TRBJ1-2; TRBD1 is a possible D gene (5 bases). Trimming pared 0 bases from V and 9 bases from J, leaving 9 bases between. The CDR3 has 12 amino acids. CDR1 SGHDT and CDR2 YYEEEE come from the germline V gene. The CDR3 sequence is CASSLVGDRYTF. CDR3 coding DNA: TGTGCCAGCAGCTTGGTGGGGGATCGCTACACCTTC.

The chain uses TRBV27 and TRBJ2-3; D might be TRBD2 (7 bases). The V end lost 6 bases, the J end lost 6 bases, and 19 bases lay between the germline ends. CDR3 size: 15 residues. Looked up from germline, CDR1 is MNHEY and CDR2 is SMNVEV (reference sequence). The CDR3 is CASSVLGGLGDTQYF. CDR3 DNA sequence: TGTGCCAGCAGCGTTTTGGGGGGGCTGGGGGATACGCAGTATTTT.

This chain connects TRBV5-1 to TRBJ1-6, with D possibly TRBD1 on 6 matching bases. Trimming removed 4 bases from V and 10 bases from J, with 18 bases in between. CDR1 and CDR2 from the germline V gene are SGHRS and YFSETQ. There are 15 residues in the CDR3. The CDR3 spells CASSPDGGRGSPLHF. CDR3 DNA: TGCGCCAGCAGCCCGGACGGGGGGCGCGGGTCACCCCTCCACTTT.

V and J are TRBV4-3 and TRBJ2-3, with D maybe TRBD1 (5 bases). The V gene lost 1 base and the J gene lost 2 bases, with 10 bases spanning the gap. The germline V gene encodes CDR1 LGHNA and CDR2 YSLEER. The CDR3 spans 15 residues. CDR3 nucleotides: TGCGCCAGCAGCCAAGGATACAGGAACACAGATACGCAGTATTTT. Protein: CASSQGYRNTDTQYF.

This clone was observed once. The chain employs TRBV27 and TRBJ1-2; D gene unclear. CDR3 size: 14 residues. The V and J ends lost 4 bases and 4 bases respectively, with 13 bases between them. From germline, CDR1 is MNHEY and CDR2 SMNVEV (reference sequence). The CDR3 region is CASSYSGNSYGYTF. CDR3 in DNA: TGTGCCAGCAGTTATTCCGGGAACAGCTATGGCTACACCTTC.

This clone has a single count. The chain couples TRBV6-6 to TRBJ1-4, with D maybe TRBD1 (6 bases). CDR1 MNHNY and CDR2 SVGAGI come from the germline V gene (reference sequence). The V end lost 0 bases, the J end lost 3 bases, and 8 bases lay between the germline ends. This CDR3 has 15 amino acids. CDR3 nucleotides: TGTGCCAGCAGTTACTCTAGGGGGTCTAATGAAAAACTGTTTTTT. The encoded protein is CASSYSRGSNEKLFF.

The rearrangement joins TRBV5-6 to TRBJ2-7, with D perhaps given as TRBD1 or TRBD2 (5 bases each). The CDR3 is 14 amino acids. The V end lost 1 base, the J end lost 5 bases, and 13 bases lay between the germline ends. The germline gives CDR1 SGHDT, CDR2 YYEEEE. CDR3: CASSLWDGGHEQYF. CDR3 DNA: TGTGCCAGCAGCTTGTGGGACGGAGGCCACGAGCAGTACTTC.

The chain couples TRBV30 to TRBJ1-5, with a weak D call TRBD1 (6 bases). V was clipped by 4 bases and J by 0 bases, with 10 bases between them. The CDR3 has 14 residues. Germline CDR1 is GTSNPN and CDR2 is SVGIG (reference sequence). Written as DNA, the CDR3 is TGTGCCTGGAACAGGGCCCTTAGCAATCAGCCCCAGCATTTT. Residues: CAWNRALSNQPQHF.

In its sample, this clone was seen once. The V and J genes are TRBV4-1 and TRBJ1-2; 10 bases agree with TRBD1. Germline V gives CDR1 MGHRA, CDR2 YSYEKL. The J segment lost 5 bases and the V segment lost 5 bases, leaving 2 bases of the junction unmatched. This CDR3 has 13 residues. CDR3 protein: CASSLGQGYGYTF. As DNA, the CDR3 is TGCGCCAGCAGCTTGGGACAGGGGTATGGCTACACCTTC.

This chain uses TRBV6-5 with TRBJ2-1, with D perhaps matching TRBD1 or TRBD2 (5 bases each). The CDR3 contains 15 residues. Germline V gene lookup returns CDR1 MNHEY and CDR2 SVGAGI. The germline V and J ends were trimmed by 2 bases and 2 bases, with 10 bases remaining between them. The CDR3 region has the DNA TGTGCCAGCAGTTACAATGGGGGTACCTACAATGAGCAGTTCTTC. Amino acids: CASSYNGGTYNEQFF.

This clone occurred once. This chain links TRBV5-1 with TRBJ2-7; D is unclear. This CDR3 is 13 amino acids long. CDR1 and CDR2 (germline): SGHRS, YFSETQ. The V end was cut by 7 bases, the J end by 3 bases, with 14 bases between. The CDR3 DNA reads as TGCGCCAGCTCTTTCTCGGCCTACTACGAGCAGTACTTC. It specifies CASSFSAYYEQYF.

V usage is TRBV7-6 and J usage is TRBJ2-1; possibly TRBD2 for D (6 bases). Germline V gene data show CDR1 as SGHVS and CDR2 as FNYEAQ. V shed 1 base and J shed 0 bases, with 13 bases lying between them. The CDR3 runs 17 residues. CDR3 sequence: CASSLVIAESSYNEQFF. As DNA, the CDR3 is TGTGCCAGCAGCTTAGTAATAGCGGAAAGCTCCTACAATGAGCAGTTCTTC.

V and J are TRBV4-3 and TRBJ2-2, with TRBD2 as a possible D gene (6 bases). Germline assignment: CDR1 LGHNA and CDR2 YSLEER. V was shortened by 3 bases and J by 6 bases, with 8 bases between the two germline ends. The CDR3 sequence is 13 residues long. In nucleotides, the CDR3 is TGCGCCAGCAGCCAGGAGGGCCCCGGGGAGCTGTTTTTT. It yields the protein CASSQEGPGELFF.

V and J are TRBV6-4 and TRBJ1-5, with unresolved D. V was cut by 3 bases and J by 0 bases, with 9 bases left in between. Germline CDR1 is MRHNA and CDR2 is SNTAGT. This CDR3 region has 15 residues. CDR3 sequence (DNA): TGTGCCAGCAGTGAAACAGCTTATAGCAATCAGCCCCAGCATTTT. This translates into CASSETAYSNQPQHF.

CDR3 sequence (DNA): TGTGCCAGCAGCGTAGACGGGACTAGCGGGGGCGAAGAGCAGTACTTC. Protein: CASSVDGTSGGEEQYF. The genes are TRBV9 and TRBJ2-7; 14 bases map to TRBD2. The J segment lost 7 bases and the V segment lost 0 bases, leaving 6 bases of the junction unmatched. The CDR3 runs to 16 residues. Germline V gene sequence: CDR1 SGDLS, CDR2 YYNGEE.

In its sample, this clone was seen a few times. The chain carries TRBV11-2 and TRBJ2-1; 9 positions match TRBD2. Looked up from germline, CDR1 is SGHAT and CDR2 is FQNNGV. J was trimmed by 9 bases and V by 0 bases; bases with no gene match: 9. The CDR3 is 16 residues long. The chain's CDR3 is CASSLDAGGPSGEQFF. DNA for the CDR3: TGTGCCAGCAGCTTAGACGCGGGAGGGCCGTCTGGTGAGCAGTTCTTC.

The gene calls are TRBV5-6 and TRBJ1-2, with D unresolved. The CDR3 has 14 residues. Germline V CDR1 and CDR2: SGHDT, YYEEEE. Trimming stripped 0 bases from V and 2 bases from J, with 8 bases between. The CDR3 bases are TGTGCCAGCAGCTTGGTGGGCACCAACTATGGCTACACCTTC. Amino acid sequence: CASSLVGTNYGYTF.